This T cell receptor beta chain appears in the sequencing data of a study of T cell responses to AZD1222 COVID-19 vaccine (TCRdb year 2021). For context, the study as a whole: AZD1222 recipients whose second dose came at about 4 weeks and those whose second dose came at about 12 weeks were combined into one group, since spike-specific TCR depth and breadth did not differ between the two schedules. TCR sequencing covered fewer than 250 trial participants: 200 to 220 given two doses of AZD1222 and approximately 26 given two doses of MenACWY control vaccine. Trial participants were enrolled by age into 18-55, 56-69 and 70-plus year subgroups, with 148, 28 and 57 TCR-sequenced participants respectively. General conclusions and limits of the study: Vaccine-associated CD4 TCRs spanned the whole spike protein, with dominant responses in regions 160-218 and 743-854. After two AZD1222 doses, both the breadth and the depth of spike-specific TCRs were significantly higher than at day 0 and than in MenACWY recipients. Epitopes outside the regions mutated in the B.1.351 and B.1.1.7 variants were reportedly recognized by nearly half of the unique spike-specific TCRs. Conclusions about previously exposed vaccinees were limited because only 6 or 7 AZD1222 recipients were SARS-CoV-2 seropositive at baseline. In the small 56-69-year group, the increase in depth fell short of significance, most likely because of low power. Because no day 14 peak-response samples were available, the repertoires could be characterized only after the peak T cell response. Participants were mostly white British, with more females than males. The authors suggested clonal diversity may have been underestimated.

With regard to this clone: It lacks a known antigen. The input lacks base qualities; no much larger clone sits a single base away.

The CDR3 regions of human TCRbeta chains were analyzed by immunosequencing. The study's own analysis went as follows. Repertoire TCRs were matched against a reference library of SARS-CoV-2-specific TCRs generated with the MIRA antigen-specificity platform. Breadth meant the fraction of unique TCRs that were SARS-CoV-2-associated, whereas depth meant the fraction of total T cells that were SARS-CoV-2-associated. Using the MIRA data, each spike-specific TCR was assigned both to the spike region to which the TCR was reactive and to a CD4 or CD8 class. Log10-transformed breadth and depth values were compared by one-way ANOVA with Sidak's multiple comparisons tests. TCRdb carries this immuneACCESS record with in-frame sequences only. Its versions omit some clonotypes, under half of them owing to an unresolved V gene in the studies checked, with the rest unexplained. The V and J calls and the clone size are those of that table, but D and trimming were determined from the DNA. Present in this sample are 130,000 to 150,000 clones, 90% of which were seen just once. The top ten hold around 3.7% of the sample.

CDR1 and CDR2 were assigned from the germline V gene (reference sequence) as SEHNR and FQNEAQ. Measured from the cysteine to the phenylalanine, the CDR3 is 17 residues long. The sequence is cut down to CDR3 DNA, 51 bases in frame from base 1. V has 3 bases trimmed and J has 5 bases trimmed; junction bases matching no gene number 12. In light of the paper, this sample's time point label describes: baseline before first vaccination. Samples from vaccinated people were obtained from the UK trials COV001 and COV002, which included a single-blind randomized controlled phase 2/3 trial of AZD1222 (ChAdOx1 nCoV-19) in healthy adults. Trial participant PBMC samples were collected at day 0 and day 28 after the second dose for TCRbeta chain sequencing.

The TCR was taken from an adult in good health. Here the sequenced sample was peripheral blood, taken on day 0 of AZD1222 vaccination. Recombination joined TRBV7-9 with TRBJ2-5; 10 nucleotides in the junction match TRBD2. The sequenced DNA is TGTGCCAGCAGCTTTCCTCTCGGGCTAGCGGGAGTGGAGACCCAGTACTTC. Translated, this gives CASSFPLGLAGVETQYF. With the portions outside the CDR3 filled from the reference TRBV7-9 and TRBJ2-5 genes, the complete variable region becomes DTGVSQNPRHKITKRGQNVTFRCDPISEHNRLYWYRQTLGQGPEFLTYFQNEAQLEKSRLLSDRFSAERPKGSFSTLEIQRTEQGDSAMYLCASSFPLGLAGVETQYFGPGTRLLVL.